This TCR beta chain was recovered during a study of blood T cell repertoires in COVID-19 (dated by TCRdb to 2018 to 2020). In the study overall: Samples covering the acute and convalescent phases of COVID-19 were provided by collaborators in the United States, Italy and Spain. The material from the prospective study consisted of cDNA or gDNA derived from T cells, B-cell-depleted T cells, or PBMCs. Where available, HLA class I and class II types were taken from metadata supplied by the sample provider and were not determined by assay-based typing. Nearly every sample came with metadata listing a de-identified subject ID, COVID-19 status, age in years and sex. The samples were drawn from the first 160 participants of the ongoing ImmuneRACE study and from over a thousand subjects provided by 6 global collaborators. Subjects who had been exposed to COVID-19, were actively infected with it, or had recovered from it provided the deeply sampled blood TCRbeta repertoires that made up the dataset. The repertoires were released in a freely available public database meant as a resource for research on the immune response to SARS-CoV-2.

Participants in the prospective study were enrolled through a virtual design, were aged about 18 to 100 years, and lived in approximately 25 United States geographic areas. To assign participants to cohorts, the prospective study relied on clinical history that participants themselves reported in a screening survey and a study questionnaire. Recovered participants in ImmuneRACE Cohort 3 were defined as having two consecutive negative NP/OP PCR tests, clearance from a healthcare professional, or resolution of symptoms. In the prospective study, whole blood, serum and a nasopharyngeal or oropharyngeal swab were collected from each participant by mobile phlebotomists. Over an approximately 2-month period, participants in the prospective study had the option of providing additional blood draws and questionnaires. Prospective study blood samples were shipped either frozen or at room temperature before DNA extraction.

The immunoSEQ Assay, a bias-controlled multiplex PCR, was used to amplify TCRbeta CDR3 regions from genomic DNA. In the paper's pipeline: The number of nucleated cells in each sample was estimated from the amplification of reference gene primers within the assay. To quantify the absolute abundance of each unique TCRbeta CDR3 rearrangement, sequence reads were collapsed and filtered. Productive Simpson clonality was computed per sample as the square root of Simpson's diversity index over productive rearrangements. TCRdb stores this immuneACCESS table with in-frame sequences only. Part of the clones is absent; in the studies checked, under half of the shortfall reflects unresolved V genes, and no reason is known for the rest. V and J calls and clone size come straight from that table; D and trimming were deduced from the DNA. The sample table records about 150,000 clones; approximately 90% of these occur just once. Of the sample, 6.5% to 8% is held by the ten largest clones.

General findings and caveats noted by the study authors: How much clinical and demographic metadata was included differed by source and by participant, and the metadata was provided uncurated.

The CDR3 starts with the cysteine, ends with the phenylalanine, and has 15 residues. Here the CDR3 DNA is all that survives: 45 bases in frame from base 1. The CDR1 and CDR2 encoded by the germline V gene are SNHLY and FYNNEI. V lost 4 bases and J lost 10 bases, and the count of bases not matched to a germline gene is 14. On this clone itself: Its antigen has not been determined. It has no much larger one-base neighbor in the sample; base qualities were not kept.

The rearrangement joined TRBV2 to TRBJ2-7; 9 of the junction bases match TRBD2. The sequence came from a woman in her fifties or sixties who had recovered from COVID-19. The sample was PBMCs or T cells enriched from blood (not recorded which). CDR3 sequence: CASSGRVAGEPLQYF. The nucleotide sequence reads as follows: TGTGCCAGCAGTGGTAGGGTAGCGGGGGAACCTCTCCAGTACTTC. When the CDR3 is completed using the reference TRBV2 and TRBJ2-7 genes on either side, the full variable domain is EPEVTQTPSHQVTQMGQEVILRCVPISNHLYFYWYRQILGQKVEFLVSFYNNEISEKSEIFDDQFSVERPDGSNFTLKIRSTKLEDSAMYFCASSGRVAGEPLQYFGPGTRLTVT.